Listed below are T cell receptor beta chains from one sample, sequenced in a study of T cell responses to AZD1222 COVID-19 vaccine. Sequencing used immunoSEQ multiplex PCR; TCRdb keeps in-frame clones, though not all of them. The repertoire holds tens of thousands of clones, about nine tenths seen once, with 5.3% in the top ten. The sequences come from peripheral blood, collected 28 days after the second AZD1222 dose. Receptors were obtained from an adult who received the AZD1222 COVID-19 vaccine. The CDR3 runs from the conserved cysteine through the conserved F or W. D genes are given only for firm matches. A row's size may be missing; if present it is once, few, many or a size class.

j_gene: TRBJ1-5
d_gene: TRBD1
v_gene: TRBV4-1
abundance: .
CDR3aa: CASSHPDRDNQAQHF
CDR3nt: TGCGCCAGCAGCCACCCCGACAGGGATAATCAAGCCCAGCATTTT

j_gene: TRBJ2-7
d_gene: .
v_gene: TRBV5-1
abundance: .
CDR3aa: CASSPYSGNSYEQYF
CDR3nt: TGCGCCAGCAGCCCCTACTCAGGCAATTCCTACGAGCAGTACTTC

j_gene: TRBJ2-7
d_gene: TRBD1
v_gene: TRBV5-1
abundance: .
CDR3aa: CASSLSGTGAYEQYF
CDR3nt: TGCGCCAGCAGCTTATCTGGGACAGGAGCCTACGAGCAGTACTTC

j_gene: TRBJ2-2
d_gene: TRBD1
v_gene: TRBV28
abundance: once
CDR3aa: CASSSGQGNTGELFF
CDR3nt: TGTGCCAGCAGTTCGGGACAGGGGAACACCGGGGAGCTGTTTTTT

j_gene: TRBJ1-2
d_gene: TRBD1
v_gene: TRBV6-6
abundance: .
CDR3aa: CANYRGGEGYTF
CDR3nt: TGTGCCAACTACAGAGGGGGCGAGGGCTACACCTTC

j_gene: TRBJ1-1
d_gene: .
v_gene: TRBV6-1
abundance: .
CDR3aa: CASSEAFRFRGLEAFF
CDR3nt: TGTGCCAGCAGTGAAGCGTTTAGGTTCCGGGGGCTGGAAGCTTTCTTT

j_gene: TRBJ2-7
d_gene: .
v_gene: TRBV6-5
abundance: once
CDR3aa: CASTLTRLVSYEQYF
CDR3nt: TGTGCCAGCACCCTCACCAGGCTAGTCTCCTACGAGCAGTACTTC

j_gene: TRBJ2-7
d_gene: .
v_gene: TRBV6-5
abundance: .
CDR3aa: CATSGNQGYEQYF
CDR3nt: TGTGCCACCTCCGGGAACCAAGGCTACGAGCAGTACTTC

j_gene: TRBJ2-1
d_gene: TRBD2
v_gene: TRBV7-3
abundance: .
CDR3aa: CASSPSGGAYEQFF
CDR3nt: TGTGCCAGCAGCCCCAGCGGGGGGGCCTATGAGCAGTTCTTC

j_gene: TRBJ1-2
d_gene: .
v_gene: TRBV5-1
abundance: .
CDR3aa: CASSLETGYGYTF
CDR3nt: TGCGCCAGCAGCTTGGAGACGGGTTATGGCTACACCTTC

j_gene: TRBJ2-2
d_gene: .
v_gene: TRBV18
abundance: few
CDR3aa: CASSPAGRGYNTGELFF
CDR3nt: TGTGCCAGCTCACCAGCGGGCAGGGGCTACAACACCGGGGAGCTGTTTTTT

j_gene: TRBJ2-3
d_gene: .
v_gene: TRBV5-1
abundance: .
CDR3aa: CASSLQSTDTQYF
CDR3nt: TGCGCCAGCAGCCTACAGAGCACAGATACGCAGTATTTT

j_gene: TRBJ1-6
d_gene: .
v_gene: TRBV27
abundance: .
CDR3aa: CASSLGYNSPLHF
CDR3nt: TGTGCCAGCAGTTTAGGGTATAATTCACCCCTCCACTTT

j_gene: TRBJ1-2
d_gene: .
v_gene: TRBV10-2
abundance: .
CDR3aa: CASSLGSGYTF
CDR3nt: TGCGCCAGCAGTCTGGGAAGTGGCTACACCTTC

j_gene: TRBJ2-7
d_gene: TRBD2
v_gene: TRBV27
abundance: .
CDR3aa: CASSLSLAGDEQYF
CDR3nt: TGTGCCAGCAGTCTGTCACTAGCGGGGGACGAGCAGTACTTC